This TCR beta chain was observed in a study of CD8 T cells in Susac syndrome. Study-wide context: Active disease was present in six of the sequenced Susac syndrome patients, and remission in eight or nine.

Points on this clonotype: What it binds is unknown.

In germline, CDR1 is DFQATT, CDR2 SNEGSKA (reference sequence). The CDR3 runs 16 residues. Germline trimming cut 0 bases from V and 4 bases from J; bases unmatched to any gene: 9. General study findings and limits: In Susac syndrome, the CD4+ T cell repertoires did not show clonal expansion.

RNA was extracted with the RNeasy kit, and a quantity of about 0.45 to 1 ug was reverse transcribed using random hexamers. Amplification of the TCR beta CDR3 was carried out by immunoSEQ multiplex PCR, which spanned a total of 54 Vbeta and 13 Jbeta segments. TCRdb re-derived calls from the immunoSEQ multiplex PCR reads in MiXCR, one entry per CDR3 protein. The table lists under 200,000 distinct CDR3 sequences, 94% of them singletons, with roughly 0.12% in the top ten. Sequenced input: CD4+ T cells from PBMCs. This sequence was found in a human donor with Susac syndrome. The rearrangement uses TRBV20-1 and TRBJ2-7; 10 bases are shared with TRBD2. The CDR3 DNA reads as TGCAGTGCTAGAGATTCCTCTAGCGGGGGCCAATACGAGCAGTACTTC. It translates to CSARDSSSGGQYEQYF.